This T cell receptor (beta chain) was found in a study of cytomegalovirus exposure and HLA in healthy donors. A remark on this clone: Its antigen remains unidentified.

Everyone who donated was a healthy bone marrow donor. 60 Vbeta and 13 Jbeta primers were used in PCR. In the source study's methods: An analysis that came later counted some 85 million unique TCR beta chains, around 12 million shared. The data were produced by immunoSEQ multiplex PCR, yet TCRdb's version contains in-frame clones alone and is incomplete. The DNA gave D and trimming, while V, J and clone size come from that table. The profile covers 95,000 to 150,000 clones, with 70% to 80% appearing a single time and less than 3% taken by the ten largest. The CDR3 runs 14 residues. Trimming left V 7 bases short and J 0 bases short, with 12 bases between. Germline CDR1 reads LNHDA; CDR2 reads SQIVND (reference sequence). Findings and caveats of the study: Earlier analysis yielded a pattern in which most TCR beta V segments were productive about 87% or about 30% of the time. In a later analysis, at a false discovery rate of 0.05, under 20,000 TCR beta sequences were associated with HLA alleles.

The material sequenced was PBMCs. This chain uses TRBV19 with TRBJ2-5; D ambiguous. This TCR was sampled from a woman in her 40s in good health and CMV-seropositive. This chain's CDR3 is CASKANRDQETQYF. DNA for the CDR3: TGTGCCAGTAAGGCCAACAGAGACCAAGAGACCCAGTACTTC.